This T cell receptor beta chain was captured by sequencing in a study of T cell repertoires in cytomegalovirus infection. Study-level results: Individuals carrying CMV plus the relevant HLA were identified by cumulative frequency of public TCR beta families. There were HLA-C-restricted CMV-specific TCR beta clonotypes dominating the ex vivo response.

Via MiXCR, TCRdb re-called the reads, giving one row per CDR3 protein. The table records about 570,000 distinct CDR3 sequences, 40% of them present only once. This clonotype was observed a handful of times. The antigen is undetermined. Trimming removed 6 bases from V and 5 bases from J; junction bases left unmatched: 7. CDR3 length: 15 amino acids. Germline CDR1 is MNHNS and CDR2 is SASEGT. This TCR was recovered from a human donor in good health (CMV status not recorded). Some clones in this sample may be carry-over from other donors' samples. This chain joins TRBV6-1 and TRBJ2-2, with 9 bases identical to TRBD1. The sample in question was cultured PBMCs, obtained from culture after CMV antigen stimulation. Here the CDR3 DNA reads TGTGCCAGCAGCGGACAGGGGAGTGGGACCGGGGAGCTGTTTTTT. Residues: CASSGQGSGTGELFF.